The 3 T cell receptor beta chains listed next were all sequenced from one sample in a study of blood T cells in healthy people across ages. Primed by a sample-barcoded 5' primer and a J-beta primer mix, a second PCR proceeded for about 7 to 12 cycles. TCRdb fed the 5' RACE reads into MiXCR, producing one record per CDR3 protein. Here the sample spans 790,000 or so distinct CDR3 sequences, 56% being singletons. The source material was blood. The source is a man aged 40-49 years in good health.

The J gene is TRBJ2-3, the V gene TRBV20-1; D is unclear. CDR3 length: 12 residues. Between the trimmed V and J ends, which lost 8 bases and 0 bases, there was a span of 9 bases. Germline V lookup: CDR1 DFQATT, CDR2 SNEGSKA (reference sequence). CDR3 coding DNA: TGCAGTTTAGCAGTCAGCACAGATACGCAGTATTTT. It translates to CSLAVSTDTQYF.

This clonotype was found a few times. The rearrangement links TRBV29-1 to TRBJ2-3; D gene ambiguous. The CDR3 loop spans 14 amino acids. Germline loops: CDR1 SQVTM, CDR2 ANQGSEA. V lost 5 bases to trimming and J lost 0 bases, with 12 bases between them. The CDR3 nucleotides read TGCAGCGTTTCCCTGGTGGTTAGCACAGATACGCAGTATTTT. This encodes CSVSLVVSTDTQYF.

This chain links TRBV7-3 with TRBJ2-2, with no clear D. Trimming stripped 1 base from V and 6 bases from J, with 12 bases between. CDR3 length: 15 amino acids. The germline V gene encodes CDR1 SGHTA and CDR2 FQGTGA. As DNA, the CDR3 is TGTGCCAGCAGCTTAAATAAGGGTTCCGCCGGGGAGCTGTTTTTT. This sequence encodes CASSLNKGSAGELFF.